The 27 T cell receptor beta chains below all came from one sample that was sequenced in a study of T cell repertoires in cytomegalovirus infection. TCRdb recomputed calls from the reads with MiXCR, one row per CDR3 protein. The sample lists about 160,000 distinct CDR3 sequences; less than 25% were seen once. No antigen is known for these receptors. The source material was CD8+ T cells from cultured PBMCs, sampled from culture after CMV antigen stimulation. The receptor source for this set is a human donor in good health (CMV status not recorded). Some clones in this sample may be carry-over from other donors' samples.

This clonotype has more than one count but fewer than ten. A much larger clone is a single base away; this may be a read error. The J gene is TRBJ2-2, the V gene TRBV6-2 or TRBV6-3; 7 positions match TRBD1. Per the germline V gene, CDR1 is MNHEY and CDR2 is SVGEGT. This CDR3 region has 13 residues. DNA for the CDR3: TGTGCCAGCAGCGGGACAGACACCGGGGAGCAGTTTTTT. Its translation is CASSGTDTGEQFF.

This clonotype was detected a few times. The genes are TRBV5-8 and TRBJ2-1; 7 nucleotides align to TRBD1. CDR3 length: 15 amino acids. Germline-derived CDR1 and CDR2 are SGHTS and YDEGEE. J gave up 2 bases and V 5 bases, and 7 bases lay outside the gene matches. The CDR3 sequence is CASSRDRDPYNEQFF. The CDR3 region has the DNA TGTGCCAGCAGTCGAGACAGGGACCCCTACAATGAGCAGTTCTTC. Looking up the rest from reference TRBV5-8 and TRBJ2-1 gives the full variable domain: EAGVTQSPTHLIKTRGQQATLRCSPISGHTSVYWYQQALGLGLQFLLWYDEGEERNRGNFPPRFSGRQFPNYSSELNVNALELEDSALYLCASSRDRDPYNEQFFGPGTRLTVL.

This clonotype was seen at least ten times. CDR3 sequence: CASSPTGGPEAFF. For the CDR3, the DNA is TGTGCCAGCAGTCCCACAGGGGGCCCTGAAGCTTTCTTT. The J gene is TRBJ1-1, the V gene TRBV12-3 or TRBV12-4, with 9 bases that match TRBD1. The trim removed 5 bases at V and 6 bases at J, leaving 4 bases unmatched. CDR3 length: 13 residues.

CDR3 residues: CASSYHPDNEQFF. DNA for the CDR3: TGTGCCAGCAGTTATCACCCAGACAATGAGCAGTTCTTC. The chain has TRBV6-6 and TRBJ2-1; no definite D call. Trimming removed 3 bases from V and 5 bases from J, with 8 bases in between. The V gene's germline CDR1 is MNHNY and CDR2 SVGAGI (reference sequence). The CDR3 sequence is 13 residues long.

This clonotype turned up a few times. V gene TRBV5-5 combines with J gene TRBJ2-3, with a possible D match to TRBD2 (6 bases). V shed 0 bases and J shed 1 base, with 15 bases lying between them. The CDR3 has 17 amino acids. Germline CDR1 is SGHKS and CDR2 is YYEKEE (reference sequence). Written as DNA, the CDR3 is TGTGCCAGCAGCTTGGTGTACCGGGAGATCCGCACAGATACGCAGTATTTT. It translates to CASSLVYREIRTDTQYF.

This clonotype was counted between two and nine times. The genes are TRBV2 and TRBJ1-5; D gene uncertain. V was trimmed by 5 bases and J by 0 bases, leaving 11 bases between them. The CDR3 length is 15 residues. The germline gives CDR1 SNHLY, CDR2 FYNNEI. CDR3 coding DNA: TGTGCCAGCAGTTCAATAGGGCCTAGCAATCAGCCCCAGCATTTT. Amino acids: CASSSIGPSNQPQHF.

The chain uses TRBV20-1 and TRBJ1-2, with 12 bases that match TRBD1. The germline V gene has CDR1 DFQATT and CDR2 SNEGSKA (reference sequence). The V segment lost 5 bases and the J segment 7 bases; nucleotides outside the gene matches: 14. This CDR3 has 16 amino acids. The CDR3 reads CSAPGQGALKEGGYTF. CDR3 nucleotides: TGCAGTGCTCCGGGACAGGGGGCTTTGAAGGAAGGTGGCTACACCTTC.

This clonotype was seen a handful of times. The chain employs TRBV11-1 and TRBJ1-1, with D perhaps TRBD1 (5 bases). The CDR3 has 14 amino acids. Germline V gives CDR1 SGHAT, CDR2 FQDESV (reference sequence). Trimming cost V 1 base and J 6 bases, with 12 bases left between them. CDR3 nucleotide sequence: TGTGCCAGCAGCTTAGTAGGGGATGAGGCTGAAGCTTTCTTT. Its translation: CASSLVGDEAEAFF.

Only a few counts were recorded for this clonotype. The CDR3 region is CASSSKRGLAYNEQFF. The CDR3 DNA sequence: TGTGCCAGCAGCTCTAAAAGGGGTCTAGCCTACAATGAGCAGTTCTTC. This rearrangement joins TRBV7-2 to TRBJ2-1, with a weak D call TRBD1 (5 bases). This CDR3 has 16 residues. Germline-derived CDR1 and CDR2 are SGHTA and FQGNSA. Trimming shortened V by 4 bases and J by 2 bases, and 15 bases separated the two germline ends.

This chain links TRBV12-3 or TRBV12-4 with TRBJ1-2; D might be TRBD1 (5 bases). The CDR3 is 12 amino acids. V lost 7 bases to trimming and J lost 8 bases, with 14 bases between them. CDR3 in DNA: TGTGCCAGCACCCTCACAGGCGGGGGCTACACCTTC. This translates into CASTLTGGGYTF.

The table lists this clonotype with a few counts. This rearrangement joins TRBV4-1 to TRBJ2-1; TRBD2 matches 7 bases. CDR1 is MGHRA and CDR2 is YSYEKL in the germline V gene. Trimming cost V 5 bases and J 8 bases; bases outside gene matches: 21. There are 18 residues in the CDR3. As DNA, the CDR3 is TGCGCCAGCAGCGCCCCAACCGGGACTACCACCTACCTTTATGAGCAGTTCTTC. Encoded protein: CASSAPTGTTTYLYEQFF.

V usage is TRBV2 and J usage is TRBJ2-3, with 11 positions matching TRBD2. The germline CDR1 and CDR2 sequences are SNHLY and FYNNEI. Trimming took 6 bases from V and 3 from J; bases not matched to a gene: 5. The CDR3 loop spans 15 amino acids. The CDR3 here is CASSPLAGGTDTQYF. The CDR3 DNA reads TGTGCCAGCAGCCCCCTAGCGGGGGGAACAGATACGCAGTATTTT.

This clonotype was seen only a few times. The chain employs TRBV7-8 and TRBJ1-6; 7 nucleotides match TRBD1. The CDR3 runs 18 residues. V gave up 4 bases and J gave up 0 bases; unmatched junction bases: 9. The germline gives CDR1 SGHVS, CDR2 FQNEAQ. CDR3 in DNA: TGTGCCAGCAGCTCCATGACAGGGCTGAGCTCCTATAATTCACCCCTCCACTTT. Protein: CASSSMTGLSSYNSPLHF.

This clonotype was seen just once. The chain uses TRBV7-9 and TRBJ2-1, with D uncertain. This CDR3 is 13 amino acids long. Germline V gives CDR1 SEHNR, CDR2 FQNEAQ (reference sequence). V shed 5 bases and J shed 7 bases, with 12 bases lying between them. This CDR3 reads CASSLLNGNEQFF. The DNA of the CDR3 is TGTGCCAGCAGCCTACTGAATGGAAATGAGCAGTTCTTC.

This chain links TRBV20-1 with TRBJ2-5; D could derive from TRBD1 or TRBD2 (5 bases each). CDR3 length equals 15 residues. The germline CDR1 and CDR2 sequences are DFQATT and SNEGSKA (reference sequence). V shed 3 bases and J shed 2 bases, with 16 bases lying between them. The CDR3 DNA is TGCAGTGCTAGGATTGCAGGGAGACTTCAAGAGACCCAGTACTTC. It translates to CSARIAGRLQETQYF.

Here the CDR3 reads CASKETDGNSNQPQHF. CDR3 nucleotide sequence: TGTGCCAGCAAAGAAACCGACGGCAATAGCAATCAGCCCCAGCATTTT. V is TRBV2 and J is TRBJ1-5, with D uncertain. Trimming took 7 bases from V and 0 from J, leaving 16 bases between them. This CDR3 has 16 residues. Germline V CDR1 and CDR2: SNHLY, FYNNEI.

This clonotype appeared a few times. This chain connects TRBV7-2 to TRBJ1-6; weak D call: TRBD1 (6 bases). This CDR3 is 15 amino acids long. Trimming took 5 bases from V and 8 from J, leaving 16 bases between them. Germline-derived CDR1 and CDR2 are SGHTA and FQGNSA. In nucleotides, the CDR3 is TGTGCCAGCAGCCCCTCGAGGACAGCTTATTCACCCCTCCACTTT. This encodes CASSPSRTAYSPLHF.

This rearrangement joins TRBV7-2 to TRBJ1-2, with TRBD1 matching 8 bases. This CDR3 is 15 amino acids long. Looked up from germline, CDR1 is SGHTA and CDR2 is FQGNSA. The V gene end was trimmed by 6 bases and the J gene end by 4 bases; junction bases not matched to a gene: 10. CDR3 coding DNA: TGTGCCAGCAGTAGAACAGGGGGTGCTTCCTATGGCTACACCTTC. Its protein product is CASSRTGGASYGYTF.

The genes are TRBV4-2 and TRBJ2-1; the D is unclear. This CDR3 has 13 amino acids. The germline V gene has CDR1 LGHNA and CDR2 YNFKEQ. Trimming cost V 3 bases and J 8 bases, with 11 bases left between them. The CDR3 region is CASSQEYGDEQFF. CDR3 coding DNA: TGTGCCAGCAGCCAGGAATATGGCGATGAGCAGTTCTTC.

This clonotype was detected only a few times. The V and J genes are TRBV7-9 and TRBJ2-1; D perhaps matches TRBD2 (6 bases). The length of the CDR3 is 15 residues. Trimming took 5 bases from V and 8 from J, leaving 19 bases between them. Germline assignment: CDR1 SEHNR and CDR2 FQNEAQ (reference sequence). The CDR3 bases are TGTGCCAGCAGCCTCCGGGACTGGGGTCAGGATGAGCAGTTCTTC. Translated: CASSLRDWGQDEQFF.

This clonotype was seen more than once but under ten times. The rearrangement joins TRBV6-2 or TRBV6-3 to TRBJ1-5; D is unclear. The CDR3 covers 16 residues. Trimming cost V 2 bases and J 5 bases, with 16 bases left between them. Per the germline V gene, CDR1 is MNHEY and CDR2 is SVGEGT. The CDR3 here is CASSYRETLGYQPQHF. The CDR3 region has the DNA TGTGCCAGCAGTTACCGCGAGACATTGGGGTATCAGCCCCAGCATTTT.

In nucleotides, the CDR3 is TGTGCCAGCACCCCGGGACAGACGAACACTGAAGCTTTCTTT. Its translation is CASTPGQTNTEAFF. V is TRBV6-2 or TRBV6-3 and J is TRBJ1-1, with 7 bases that match TRBD1. This CDR3 is 14 amino acids long. Germline V gene lookup returns CDR1 MNHEY and CDR2 SVGEGT. Germline trimming cut 7 bases from V and 1 base from J; bases unmatched to any gene: 6.

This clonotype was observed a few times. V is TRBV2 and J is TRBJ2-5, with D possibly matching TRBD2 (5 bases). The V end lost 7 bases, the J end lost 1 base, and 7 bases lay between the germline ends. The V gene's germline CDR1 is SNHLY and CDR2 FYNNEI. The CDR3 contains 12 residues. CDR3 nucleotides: TGTGCCAGCACGGACTCCCAAGAGACCCAGTACTTC. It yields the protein CASTDSQETQYF.

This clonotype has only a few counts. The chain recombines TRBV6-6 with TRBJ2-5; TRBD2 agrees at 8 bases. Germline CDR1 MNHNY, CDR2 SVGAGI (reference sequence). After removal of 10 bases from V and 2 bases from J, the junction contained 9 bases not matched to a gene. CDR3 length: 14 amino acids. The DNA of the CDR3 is TGTGCCATCTCGCTCGGGGGGGAACAAGAGACCCAGTACTTC. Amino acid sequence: CAISLGGEQETQYF.

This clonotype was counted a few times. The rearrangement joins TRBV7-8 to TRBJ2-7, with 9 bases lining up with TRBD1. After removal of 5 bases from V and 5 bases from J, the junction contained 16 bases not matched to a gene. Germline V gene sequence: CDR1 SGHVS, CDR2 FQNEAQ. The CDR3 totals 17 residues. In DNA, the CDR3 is TGTGCCAGCAGCCTTTATGGGGCTCGGACAGGGGCCCACGAGCAGTACTTC. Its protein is CASSLYGARTGAHEQYF.

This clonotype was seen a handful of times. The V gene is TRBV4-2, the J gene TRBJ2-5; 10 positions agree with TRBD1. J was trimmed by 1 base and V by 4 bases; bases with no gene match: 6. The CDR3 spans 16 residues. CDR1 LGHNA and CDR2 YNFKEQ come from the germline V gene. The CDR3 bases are TGTGCCAGCAGCCCACTGGGACAGGGGACCCAAGAGACCCAGTACTTC. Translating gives CASSPLGQGTQETQYF.

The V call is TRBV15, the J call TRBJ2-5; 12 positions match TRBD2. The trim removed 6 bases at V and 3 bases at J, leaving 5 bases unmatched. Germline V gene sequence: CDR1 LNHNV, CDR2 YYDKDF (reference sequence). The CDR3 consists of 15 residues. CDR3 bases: TGTGCCACCAGGGCTTCTAGCGGGGGGGAAGAGACCCAGTACTTC. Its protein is CATRASSGGEETQYF.